The 27 T cell receptor beta chains reported below all come from one sample, sequenced in a study of T-cell reconstitution after alpha-beta-depleted transplantation in children. Unique molecular identifiers were used to barcode this TCRbeta library. Each CDR3 protein is one row after TCRdb ran MiXCR on the PCR reads. The repertoire includes approximately 350,000 distinct CDR3 sequences, around 15% of them detected once, and around two fifths sits in the top ten. The sequencing here drew on PBMCs, mostly from graft donor cells, taken 360 days after TCRalphabeta/CD19-depleted stem cell transplant. All receptors derive from a male patient aged 2 to 9 who had a stem cell transplant for acute lymphoblastic leukemia, so the T cells may come from the graft donor.

CDR3 sequence (DNA): TGTGCCAGCCCGCCTCGGGGGGACAGCCAAGAGACCCAGTACTTC. The encoded protein is CASPPRGDSQETQYF. This rearrangement joins TRBV2 to TRBJ2-5; possibly TRBD1 or TRBD2 for D (7 bases each). The CDR3 spans 15 residues. V was cut by 8 bases and J by 1 base, with 17 bases left in between. Germline V CDR1 and CDR2: SNHLY, FYNNEI.

This clonotype appeared a few times. The chain joins TRBV20-1 to TRBJ2-2; weak D call: TRBD1 (5 bases). Germline lookup yields CDR1 DFQATT and CDR2 SNEGSKA (reference sequence). This CDR3 contains 13 residues. Between the trimmed V and J ends, which lost 6 bases and 0 bases, there was a span of 8 bases. In nucleotides, the CDR3 is TGCAGTGCAAGACAGTCGAACACCGGGGAGCTGTTTTTT. Translation: CSARQSNTGELFF.

This clonotype was counted once. V and J are TRBV14 and TRBJ2-3, with 10 bases aligning to TRBD2. The V gene end was trimmed by 1 base and the J gene end by 5 bases; junction bases not matched to a gene: 18. The CDR3 loop spans 20 amino acids. CDR1 is SGHDN, CDR2 FVKESK, per germline. The chain's CDR3 is CASSQAPLRLAGVRGDTQYF. For the CDR3, the DNA is TGTGCCAGCAGCCAAGCGCCGCTTCGGCTAGCGGGAGTGCGCGGAGATACGCAGTATTTT.

This clonotype was counted between two and nine times. The chain is built from TRBV9 and TRBJ1-4, with D unclear. The CDR3 extends over 16 amino acids. The V gene's germline CDR1 is SGDLS and CDR2 YYNGEE. Trimming removed 0 bases from V and 1 base from J, with 10 bases in between. This CDR3 is CASSVEGSLTNEKLFF. DNA for the CDR3: TGTGCCAGCAGCGTAGAGGGCAGCTTAACTAATGAAAAACTGTTTTTT.

At least ten counts were recorded for this clonotype. This chain uses TRBV27 with TRBJ2-1, with TRBD2 identical over 8 bases. The CDR3 consists of 17 residues. Unmatched junction bases numbered 12, after V lost 5 bases and J lost 3 bases. CDR1 is MNHEY and CDR2 is SMNVEV in the germline V gene (reference sequence). The CDR3 coding sequence is TGTGCCAGCAGTCCCACCGGGACTAGGCGACTCTACAATGAGCAGTTCTTC. This translates into CASSPTGTRRLYNEQFF.

This clonotype appeared many times. J is TRBJ2-3 and V is TRBV20-1; 9 nucleotides match TRBD2. This CDR3 spans 14 amino acids. V trimming: 6 bases; J trimming: 2 bases; junction bases outside the gene matches: 6. Germline CDR1 is DFQATT and CDR2 is SNEGSKA (reference sequence). For the CDR3, the DNA is TGCAGTGCCAGACTAGCGGCCAACACAGATACGCAGTATTTT. Translating gives CSARLAANTDTQYF.

The rearrangement uses TRBV28 and TRBJ2-2; possibly TRBD2 for D (6 bases). CDR1 is MDHEN, CDR2 SYDVKM, per germline. V was shortened by 11 bases and J by 2 bases, with 18 bases between the two germline ends. CDR3 size: 15 residues. The CDR3 region is CASLGSGPNTGELFF. In DNA, the CDR3 is TGTGCCTCCCTCGGGAGCGGGCCTAACACCGGGGAGCTGTTTTTT. The variable domain in full, with the rest retrieved from reference TRBV28 and TRBJ2-2, is DVKVTQSSRYLVKRTGEKVFLECVQDMDHENMFWYRQDPGLGLRLIYFSYDVKMKEKGDIPEGYSVSREKKERFSLILESASTNQTSMYLCASLGSGPNTGELFFGEGSRLTVL.

The J gene is TRBJ2-3, the V gene TRBV27, with 8 bases aligning to TRBD1. The CDR3 covers 14 residues. CDR1 is MNHEY and CDR2 is SMNVEV in the germline V gene (reference sequence). The J segment lost 1 base and the V segment lost 5 bases, leaving 2 bases of the junction unmatched. CDR3 residues: CASSPDRGTDTQYF. DNA of the CDR3: TGTGCCAGCAGTCCGGACAGGGGCACAGATACGCAGTATTTT.

This clonotype was counted only a few times. The chain combines TRBV15 with TRBJ2-7; no clear D gene. The CDR3 totals 12 residues. Per the germline V gene, CDR1 is LNHNV and CDR2 is YYDKDF (reference sequence). Trimming stripped 5 bases from V and 4 bases from J, with 9 bases between. The CDR3, as DNA: TGTGCCACCAGCCCTGACATGTACGAGCAGTACTTC. It encodes CATSPDMYEQYF.

The chain carries TRBV28 and TRBJ2-1, with TRBD2 identical over 11 bases. V lost 1 base, J lost 0 bases, and 8 bases stayed unmatched. Germline V CDR1 and CDR2: MDHEN, SYDVKM. The CDR3 has 19 residues. In DNA, the CDR3 is TGTGCCAGCAGTTTATCATTAGCGGGAGGGCCGAGCTCCTACAATGAGCAGTTCTTC. Translated: CASSLSLAGGPSSYNEQFF.

The rearrangement joins TRBV7-6 to TRBJ2-2; D uncertain. Germline loops: CDR1 SGHVS, CDR2 FNYEAQ. The CDR3 consists of 15 residues. Trimming removed 0 bases from V and 7 bases from J, with 12 bases in between. The CDR3 loop reads CASSLASIPSGELFF. The CDR3 coding sequence is TGTGCCAGCAGCTTAGCGTCAATTCCGAGCGGGGAGCTGTTTTTT.

This chain uses TRBV4-3 with TRBJ2-5, with TRBD1 matching over 7 bases. The CDR3 runs to 14 residues. In germline, CDR1 is LGHNA, CDR2 YSLEER. V dropped 3 bases and J dropped 4; count of bases not matched to a gene: 5. For the CDR3, the DNA is TGCGCCAGCAGCCAGACCACAGGGGCAGAGACCCAGTACTTC. Protein product: CASSQTTGAETQYF.

Only a few counts were recorded for this clonotype. This chain links TRBV30 with TRBJ2-3, with 8 bases matching TRBD2. The V and J ends lost 2 bases and 1 base, in that order; junction bases with no gene match: 8. Germline CDR1 and CDR2: GTSNPN and SVGIG (reference sequence). The CDR3 runs 16 residues. CDR3 DNA: TGTGCCTGGAGTTCAGGGTCGACTAGCGGCACAGATACGCAGTATTTT. Translating gives CAWSSGSTSGTDTQYF.

For the CDR3, the DNA is TGCAGTGCTAGAGTGGGGGAGACCCAGTACTTC. It encodes CSARVGETQYF. V usage is TRBV20-1 and J usage is TRBJ2-5; no clear D. The CDR3 is made up of 11 amino acids. Trimming removed 1 base from V and 5 bases from J, with 5 bases in between. The germline gives CDR1 DFQATT, CDR2 SNEGSKA (reference sequence).

This chain connects TRBV20-1 to TRBJ2-7; a possible D gene is TRBD2 (6 bases). The CDR3 spans 14 residues. The V gene's germline CDR1 is DFQATT and CDR2 SNEGSKA (reference sequence). Between the trimmed V and J ends, which lost 4 bases and 0 bases, there was a span of 13 bases. The CDR3 loop reads CSANRDLLSYEQYF. CDR3 sequence (DNA): TGCAGTGCTAATAGGGACTTACTCTCCTACGAGCAGTACTTC.

V and J are TRBV5-4 and TRBJ2-2; 12 nucleotides align to TRBD1. Germline lookup yields CDR1 SGHNT and CDR2 YYREEE (reference sequence). The CDR3 is 17 residues long. V lost 6 bases, J lost 7 bases, and 13 bases stayed unmatched. The CDR3 coding sequence is TGTGCCAGCACCAAGTACCCCGGGACAGGGGGCGTCGGGGAGCTGTTTTTT. Protein: CASTKYPGTGGVGELFF.

There are a few counts of this clonotype. The V call is TRBV20-1, the J call TRBJ2-5; 8 positions match TRBD1. This CDR3 contains 12 residues. Germline V gene data show CDR1 as DFQATT and CDR2 as SNEGSKA (reference sequence). The J segment lost 5 bases and the V segment lost 3 bases, leaving 2 bases of the junction unmatched. CDR3 coding DNA: TGCAGTGCTAGCAGGGGGCTGGAGACCCAGTACTTC. Its translation is CSASRGLETQYF.

This clonotype has a handful of counts. This rearrangement joins TRBV7-9 to TRBJ2-2, with D perhaps matching TRBD1 (6 bases). Looked up from germline, CDR1 is SEHNR and CDR2 is FQNEAQ (reference sequence). Deletions cut 5 bases from V and 2 bases from J, with 15 bases between. The CDR3 covers 16 residues. The CDR3 DNA follows: TGTGCCAGCAGCCCCCCCACCAGGGGAAACACCGGGGAGCTGTTTTTT. Its translation: CASSPPTRGNTGELFF.

This chain links TRBV28 with TRBJ2-1; the match to TRBD2 covers 8 bases. Unmatched junction bases numbered 20, after V lost 9 bases and J lost 4 bases. The CDR3 runs 18 residues. The germline gives CDR1 MDHEN, CDR2 SYDVKM. CDR3 bases: TGTGCCAGTTCAACTAGCGGAATGCTTAAGGGGAATTACAATGAGCAGTTCTTC. This codes for CASSTSGMLKGNYNEQFF.

The rearrangement joins TRBV9 to TRBJ1-5; D may be TRBD1 (5 bases). CDR1 and CDR2 from the germline V gene are SGDLS and YYNGEE. This CDR3 contains 15 residues. V was shortened by 4 bases and J by 3 bases, with 14 bases between the two germline ends. CDR3 DNA: TGTGCCAGCAGCACCGGGACGGGCCTCAATCAGCCCCAGCATTTT. Protein sequence: CASSTGTGLNQPQHF.

The genes are TRBV7-2 and TRBJ2-3; D not resolved. Germline V CDR1 and CDR2: SGHTA, FQGNSA. CDR3 length: 12 residues. The ends were cut back, 5 bases at V and 4 bases at J, with 7 bases in the middle. CDR3 sequence reads: CASSAWADTQYF. Written as DNA, the CDR3 is TGTGCCAGCAGCGCCTGGGCAGATACGCAGTATTTT.

The chain couples TRBV11-2 to TRBJ1-2; no clear D. Per the germline V gene, CDR1 is SGHAT and CDR2 is FQNNGV. This CDR3 contains 14 residues. The V gene lost 4 bases and the J gene lost 8 bases, with 17 bases spanning the gap. This CDR3 is CASSSPRVPRGYTF. The CDR3 nucleotides read TGTGCCAGCAGCTCGCCGAGGGTCCCTCGGGGCTACACCTTC.

V and J are TRBV25-1 and TRBJ1-2; no reliable D call. CDR1 is MGHDK, CDR2 SYGVNS, per germline. The length of the CDR3 is 12 residues. The V gene lost 3 bases and the J gene lost 6 bases, with 8 bases spanning the gap. DNA of the CDR3: TGTGCCAGCAGTGACGTGAATAATGGCTACACCTTC. Its translation is CASSDVNNGYTF.

The DNA for the CDR3 is TGCGCCAGCAGTTGGGCGGGACTTAGAACAGATACGCAGTATTTT. Amino acids: CASSWAGLRTDTQYF. The gene calls are TRBV10-2 and TRBJ2-3; D may be TRBD2 (6 bases). Per germline, CDR1 WSHSY and CDR2 SAAADI. This CDR3 is 15 amino acids long. Trimming took off 5 bases at V and 3 bases at J, with 15 bases between the two ends.

V is TRBV28 and J is TRBJ2-3, with TRBD2 identical over 8 bases. CDR3 length equals 14 residues. CDR1 is MDHEN and CDR2 is SYDVKM in the germline V gene. V was pared by 6 bases and J by 14 bases, with 16 bases of the junction left unmatched. The CDR3: CASSPGLVQTYWYF. Written as DNA, the CDR3 is TGTGCCAGCAGCCCGGGACTAGTGCAAACATACTGGTATTTT. The variable domain in full, with the rest retrieved from reference TRBV28 and TRBJ2-3, is DVKVTQSSRYLVKRTGEKVFLECVQDMDHENMFWYRQDPGLGLRLIYFSYDVKMKEKGDIPEGYSVSREKKERFSLILESASTNQTSMYLCASSPGLVQTYWYFGPGTRLTVL.

This clonotype was counted ten times or more. The chain recombines TRBV5-1 with TRBJ1-1; tentative D call: TRBD1 (6 bases). V was clipped by 4 bases and J by 6 bases, with 22 bases between them. Germline lookup yields CDR1 SGHRS and CDR2 YFSETQ. There are 16 residues in the CDR3. CDR3 nucleotides: TGCGCCAGCAGCACCGGATCACGGACAGCGGGGGCTGAAGCTTTCTTT. This sequence encodes CASSTGSRTAGAEAFF.

This clonotype came up a few times. CDR3 in DNA: TGTGCCAGCAGTTGGCAGGGAGCCTACGAGCAGTACTTC. Amino acids: CASSWQGAYEQYF. The V and J genes are TRBV12-3 or TRBV12-4 and TRBJ2-7; tentatively, D is TRBD1 or TRBD2 (5 bases each). V was pared by 4 bases and J by 2 bases, with 9 bases between. The CDR3 has 13 residues.